The source of this T cell receptor beta chain is a study of T cell responses to AZD1222 COVID-19 vaccine (dated by TCRdb to about 2021). Notes on the research overall: AZD1222 recipients whose second dose came at about 4 weeks and those whose second dose came at about 12 weeks were combined into one group, since spike-specific TCR depth and breadth did not differ between the two schedules. Trial participants were enrolled by age into subgroups of 18-55, 56-69 and 70-plus years, and around 140, 26 and 57 TCR-sequenced participants, respectively, were included in these subgroups. A total of 233 trial participants underwent TCR sequencing, of whom roughly 210 received two doses of AZD1222 and some 25 received two doses of the MenACWY control vaccine.

What the study reported, not specific to this receptor: Reportedly, almost half of the unique spike-specific TCRs recognized epitopes lying outside the regions that are mutated in the B.1.351 and B.1.1.7 variants. In the small 56-69-year group, the increase in depth fell short of significance, most likely because of low power. Because no samples from the day 14 peak response were available, repertoires could be characterized only after the peak T cell response. Most participants were white British and females outnumbered males, and the authors suggested that clonal diversity may have been underestimated. After two AZD1222 doses, both the breadth and the depth of spike-specific TCRs were significantly higher than at day 0 and than in MenACWY recipients. The whole spike protein was spanned by vaccine-associated CD4 TCRs, and dominant responses were seen in regions 160-218 and 743-854. Conclusions about previously exposed vaccinees are limited, since just five to seven AZD1222 recipients were seropositive for SARS-CoV-2 at baseline.

The sample's time point label, decoded: baseline before first vaccination. Samples from vaccinated people were obtained from the UK trials COV001 and COV002, which included a single-blind randomized controlled phase 2/3 trial of AZD1222 (ChAdOx1 nCoV-19) in healthy adults. For TCRbeta chain sequencing, PBMC samples were collected from trial participants at day 0 and at day 28 after the second dose. Trimming takes 1 base from V and 7 bases from J, and the germline ends sit 5 bases apart. Looking up the germline V gene (reference sequence) yields CDR1 SGHNT and CDR2 YYREEE. The CDR3 numbers 12 residues from cysteine through phenylalanine. The CDR3 DNA has 36 bases and is translated from base 1. This clone was detected once. The specificity of this receptor is unknown. The input lacks base qualities; no much larger clone sits a single base away. The CDR3 regions of human TCRbeta chains were analyzed by immunosequencing. The authors processed their data as follows. Repertoire TCRs were checked for matches against a reference library of SARS-CoV-2-specific TCRs that had been generated using the MIRA antigen-specificity platform. Breadth was defined as the fraction of unique TCRs that were SARS-CoV-2-associated, and depth was defined as the fraction of total T cells that were SARS-CoV-2-associated. Each spike-specific TCR was assigned to its reactive spike region and to a CD4 or CD8 class using the MIRA data. Log10-transformed breadth and depth values were compared by one-way ANOVA with Sidak's multiple comparisons tests. What TCRdb holds here is the immuneACCESS table cut down to in-frame rearrangements. Part of the clones is not present; checked against another copy, under half of the missing clones reflect an unresolved V gene, and the others are unexplained. D and trimming come from the DNA, and the V and J calls and clone size come from that table. The sample contains roughly 120,000 clones, roughly nine tenths of them found a single time. The top ten clonotypes cover over 4% of the sample.

The specimen was peripheral blood, collected on day 0 of AZD1222 vaccination. Here the chain combines TRBV5-4 and TRBJ1-4, with the D gene uncertain. This clonotype was sampled from an adult in good health. CDR3 region: CASSLPGEKLFF. The DNA reads as follows: TGTGCCAGCAGCTTGCCGGGTGAAAAACTGTTTTTT.